A selection of T cell receptor beta chains follows, all from one sample in a study of glioma-infiltrating T cells after dendritic cell vaccination. Generated by immunoSEQ multiplex PCR, the TCRdb table keeps only in-frame clones and is missing some. The sample lists about 50,000 clones, 70% to 90% occurring once. The sequencing here drew on blood, taken after dendritic cell vaccination. The receptors here all came from a human donor with glioblastoma. Both conserved end residues are part of each CDR3. Each record gives: J gene, V gene, CDR3 protein.

TRBJ2-7,TRBV28,CASRESGTGQPYEQYF
TRBJ2-7,TRBV6-1,CASRQDMGGEQYF
TRBJ1-2,TRBV29-1,CSVGDRGYGYTF
TRBJ1-5,TRBV10-2,CASSECPPVERQPQHF
TRBJ2-1,TRBV11-1,CASSLARVRTYNEQFF
TRBJ1-2,TRBV7-2,CASSTRWAFYGYTF
TRBJ2-7,TRBV10-3,CATHRGEAYEQYF
TRBJ1-2,TRBV28,CASKSPPRSSGNYGYTF
TRBJ2-7,TRBV7-2,CASSLVDRELGEQYF
TRBJ2-7,TRBV6-1,CASSEYGKPPSYEQYF
TRBJ1-2,TRBV5-1,CASSRQPNYGYTF
TRBJ2-3,TRBV19,CASSIVGGAFAGTDTQYF
TRBJ1-1,TRBV11-2,CASSLFTGGQGTEAFF